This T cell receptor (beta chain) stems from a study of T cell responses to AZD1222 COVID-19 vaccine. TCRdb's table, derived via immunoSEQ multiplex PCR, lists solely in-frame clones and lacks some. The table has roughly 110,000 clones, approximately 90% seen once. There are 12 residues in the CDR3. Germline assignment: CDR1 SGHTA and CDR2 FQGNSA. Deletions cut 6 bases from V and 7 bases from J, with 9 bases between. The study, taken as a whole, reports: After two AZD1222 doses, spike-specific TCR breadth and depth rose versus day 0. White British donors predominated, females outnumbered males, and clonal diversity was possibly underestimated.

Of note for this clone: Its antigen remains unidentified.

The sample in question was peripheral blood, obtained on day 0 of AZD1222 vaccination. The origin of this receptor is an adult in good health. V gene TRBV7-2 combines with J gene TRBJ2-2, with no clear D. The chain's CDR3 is CASSPPGGELFF. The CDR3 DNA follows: TGTGCCAGCAGTCCTCCGGGCGGGGAGCTGTTTTTT.